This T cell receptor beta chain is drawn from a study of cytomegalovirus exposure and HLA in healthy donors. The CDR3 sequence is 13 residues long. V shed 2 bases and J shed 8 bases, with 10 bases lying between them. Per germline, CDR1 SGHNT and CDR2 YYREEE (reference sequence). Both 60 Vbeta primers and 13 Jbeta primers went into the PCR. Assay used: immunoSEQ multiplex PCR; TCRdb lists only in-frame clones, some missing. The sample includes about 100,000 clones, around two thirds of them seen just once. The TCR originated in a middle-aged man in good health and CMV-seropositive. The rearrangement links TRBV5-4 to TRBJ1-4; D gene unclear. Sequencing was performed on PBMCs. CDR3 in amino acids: CASSFFGREKLFF. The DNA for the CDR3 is TGTGCCAGCAGCTTTTTCGGTCGCGAAAAACTGTTTTTT.